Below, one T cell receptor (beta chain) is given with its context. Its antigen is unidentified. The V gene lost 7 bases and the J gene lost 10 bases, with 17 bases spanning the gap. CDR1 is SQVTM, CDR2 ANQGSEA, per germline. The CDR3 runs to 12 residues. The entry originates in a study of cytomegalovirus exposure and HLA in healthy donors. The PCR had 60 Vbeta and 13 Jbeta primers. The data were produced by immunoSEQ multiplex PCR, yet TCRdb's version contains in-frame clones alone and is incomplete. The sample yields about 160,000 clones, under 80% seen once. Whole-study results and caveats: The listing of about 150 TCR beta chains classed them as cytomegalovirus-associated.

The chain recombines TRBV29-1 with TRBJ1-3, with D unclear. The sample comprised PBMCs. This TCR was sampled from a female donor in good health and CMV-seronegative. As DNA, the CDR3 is TGCAGCGCTCTCAGAGGGCAGTCGACCATATATTTT. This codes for CSALRGQSTIYF.